This T cell receptor beta chain was sequenced in a study of lymphopenia after photon versus proton radiotherapy. Using immunoSEQ multiplex PCR, the repertoire was profiled, and TCRdb retains in-frame clones only, with some absent. Among fewer than 30,000 clones listed, more than 90% were seen once. Looked up from germline, CDR1 is MDHEN and CDR2 is SYDVKM. V was pared by 2 bases and J by 0 bases, with 5 bases between. This CDR3 is built from 14 residues. The TCR was taken from a woman aged 50 to 60 with cholangiocarcinoma. This rearrangement joins TRBV28 to TRBJ1-5; the D gene is possibly TRBD1 (5 bases). Sequencing was performed on peripheral blood, taken from a patient treated with photon-based radiotherapy. CDR3 sequence (DNA): TGTGCCAGCAGTTTAGGGGGTAGCAATCAGCCCCAGCATTTT. It yields the protein CASSLGGSNQPQHF. The full variable domain, rest sourced from reference TRBV28 and TRBJ1-5, is DVKVTQSSRYLVKRTGEKVFLECVQDMDHENMFWYRQDPGLGLRLIYFSYDVKMKEKGDIPEGYSVSREKKERFSLILESASTNQTSMYLCASSLGGSNQPQHFGDGTRLSIL.